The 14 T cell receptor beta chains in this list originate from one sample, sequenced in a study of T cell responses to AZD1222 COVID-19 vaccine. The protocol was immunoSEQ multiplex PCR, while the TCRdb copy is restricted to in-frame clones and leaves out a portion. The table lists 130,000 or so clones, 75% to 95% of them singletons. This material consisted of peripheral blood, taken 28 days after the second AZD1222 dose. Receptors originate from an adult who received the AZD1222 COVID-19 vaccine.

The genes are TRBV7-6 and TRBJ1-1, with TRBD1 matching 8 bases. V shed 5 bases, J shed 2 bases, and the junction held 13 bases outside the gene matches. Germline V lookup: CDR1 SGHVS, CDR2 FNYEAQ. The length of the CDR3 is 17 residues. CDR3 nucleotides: TGTGCCAGCAGCCCACAGGGGGGGGCAAGGGGTAACACTGAAGCTTTCTTT. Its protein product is CASSPQGGARGNTEAFF.

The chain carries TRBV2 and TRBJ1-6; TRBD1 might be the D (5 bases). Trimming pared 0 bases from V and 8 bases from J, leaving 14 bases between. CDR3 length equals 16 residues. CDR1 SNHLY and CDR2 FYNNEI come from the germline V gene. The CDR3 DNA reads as TGTGCCAGCAGTGAAGCGCTGAACAGGCCCTATTCACCCCTCCACTTT. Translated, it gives CASSEALNRPYSPLHF.

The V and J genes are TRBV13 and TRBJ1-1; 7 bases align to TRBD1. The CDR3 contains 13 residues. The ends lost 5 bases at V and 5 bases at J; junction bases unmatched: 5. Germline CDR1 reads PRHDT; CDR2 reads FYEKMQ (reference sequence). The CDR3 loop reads CASSAQGDTEAFF. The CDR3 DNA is TGTGCCAGCAGCGCCCAGGGGGATACTGAAGCTTTCTTT.

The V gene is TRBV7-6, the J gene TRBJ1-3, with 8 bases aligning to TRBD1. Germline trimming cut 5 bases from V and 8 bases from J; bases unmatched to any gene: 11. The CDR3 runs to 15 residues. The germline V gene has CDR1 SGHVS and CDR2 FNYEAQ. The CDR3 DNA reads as TGTGCCAGCAGCCCCGACAGGGGCTTGAAACACACCATATATTTT. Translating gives CASSPDRGLKHTIYF.

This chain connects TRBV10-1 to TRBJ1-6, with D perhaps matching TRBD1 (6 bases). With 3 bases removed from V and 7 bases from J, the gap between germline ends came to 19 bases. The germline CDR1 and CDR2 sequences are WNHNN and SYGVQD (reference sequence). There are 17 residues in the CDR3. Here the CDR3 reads CASSEEGRGRGNSPLHF. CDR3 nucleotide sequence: TGCGCCAGCAGTGAAGAGGGCAGGGGAAGGGGCAATTCACCCCTCCACTTT.

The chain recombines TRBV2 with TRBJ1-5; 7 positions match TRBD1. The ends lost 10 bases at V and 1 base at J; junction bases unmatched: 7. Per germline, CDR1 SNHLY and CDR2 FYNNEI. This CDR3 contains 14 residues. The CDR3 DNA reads TGTGCCAAAAGACAGGGCTTGAGCAATCAGCCCCAGCATTTT. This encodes CAKRQGLSNQPQHF.

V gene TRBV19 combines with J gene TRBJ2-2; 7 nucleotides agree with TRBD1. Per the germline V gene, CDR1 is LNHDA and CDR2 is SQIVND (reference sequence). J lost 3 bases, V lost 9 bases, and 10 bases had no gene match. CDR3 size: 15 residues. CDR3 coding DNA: TGTGCCAGCGCTCTCGACAGGGTTTACACCGGGGAGCTGTTTTTT. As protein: CASALDRVYTGELFF.

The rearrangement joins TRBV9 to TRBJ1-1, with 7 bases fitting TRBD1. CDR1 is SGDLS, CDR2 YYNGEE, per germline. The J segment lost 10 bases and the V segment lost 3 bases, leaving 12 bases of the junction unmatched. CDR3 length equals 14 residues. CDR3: CASSARQGSPPAFF. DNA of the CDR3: TGTGCCAGCAGCGCCCGACAGGGTTCCCCACCAGCTTTCTTT. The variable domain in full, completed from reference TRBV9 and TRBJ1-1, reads DSGVTQTPKHLITATGQRVTLRCSPRSGDLSVYWYQQSLDQGLQFLIQYYNGEERAKGNILERFSAQQFPDLHSELNLSSLELGDSALYFCASSARQGSPPAFFGQGTRLTVV.

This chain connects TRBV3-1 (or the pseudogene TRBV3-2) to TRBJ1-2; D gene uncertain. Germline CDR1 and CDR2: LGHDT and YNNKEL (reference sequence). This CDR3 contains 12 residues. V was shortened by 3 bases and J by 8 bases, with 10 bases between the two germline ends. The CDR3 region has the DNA TGTGCCAGCAGCCAGGCTGTCGGGGGCTACACCTTC. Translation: CASSQAVGGYTF.

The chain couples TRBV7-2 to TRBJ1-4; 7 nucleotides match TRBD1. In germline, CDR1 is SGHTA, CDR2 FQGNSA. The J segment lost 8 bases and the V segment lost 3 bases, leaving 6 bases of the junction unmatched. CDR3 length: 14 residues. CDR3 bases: TGTGCCAGCAGCTTCTCCCCAGGGGGGGAAAAACTGTTTTTT. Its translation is CASSFSPGGEKLFF.

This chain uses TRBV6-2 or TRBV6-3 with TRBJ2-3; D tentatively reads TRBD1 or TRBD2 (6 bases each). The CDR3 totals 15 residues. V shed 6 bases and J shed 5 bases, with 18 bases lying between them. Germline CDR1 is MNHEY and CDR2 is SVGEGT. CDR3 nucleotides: TGTGCCAGCAGCCCTCGTAGCGGAGGGGGAGATACGCAGTATTTT. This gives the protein CASSPRSGGGDTQYF.

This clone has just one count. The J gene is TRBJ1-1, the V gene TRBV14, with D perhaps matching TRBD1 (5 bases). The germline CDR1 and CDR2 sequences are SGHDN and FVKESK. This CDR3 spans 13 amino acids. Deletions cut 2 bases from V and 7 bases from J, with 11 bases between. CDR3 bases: TGTGCCAGCAGCCAAATCGGACACCTTGAAGCTTTCTTT. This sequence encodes CASSQIGHLEAFF.

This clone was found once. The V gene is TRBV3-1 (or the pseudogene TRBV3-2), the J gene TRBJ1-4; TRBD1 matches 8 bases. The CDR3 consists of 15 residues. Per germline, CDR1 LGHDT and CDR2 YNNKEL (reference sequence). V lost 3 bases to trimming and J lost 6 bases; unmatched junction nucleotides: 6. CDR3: CASSQDWTGHEKLFF. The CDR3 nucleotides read TGTGCCAGCAGCCAGGATTGGACAGGGCATGAAAAACTGTTTTTT.

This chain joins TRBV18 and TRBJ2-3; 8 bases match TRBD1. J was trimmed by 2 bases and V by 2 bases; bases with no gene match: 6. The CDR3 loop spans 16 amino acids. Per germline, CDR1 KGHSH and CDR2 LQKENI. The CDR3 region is CASSPGTGTFTDTQYF. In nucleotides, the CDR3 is TGTGCCAGCTCACCAGGGACAGGTACCTTCACAGATACGCAGTATTTT.